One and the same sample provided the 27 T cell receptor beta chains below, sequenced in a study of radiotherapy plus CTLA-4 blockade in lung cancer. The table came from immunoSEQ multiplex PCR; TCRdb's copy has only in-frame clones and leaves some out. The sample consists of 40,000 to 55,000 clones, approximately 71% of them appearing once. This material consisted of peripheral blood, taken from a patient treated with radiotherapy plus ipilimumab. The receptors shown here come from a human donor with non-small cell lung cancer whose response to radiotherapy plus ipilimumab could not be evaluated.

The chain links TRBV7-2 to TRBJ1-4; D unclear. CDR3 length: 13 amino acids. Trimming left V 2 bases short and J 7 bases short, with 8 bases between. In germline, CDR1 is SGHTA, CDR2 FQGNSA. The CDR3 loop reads CASSLIWSEKLFF. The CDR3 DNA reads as TGTGCCAGCAGCTTAATCTGGAGTGAAAAACTGTTTTTT. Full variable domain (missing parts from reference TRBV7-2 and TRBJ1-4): GAGVSQSPSNKVTEKGKDVELRCDPISGHTALYWYRQSLGQGLEFLIYFQGNSAPDKSGLPSDRFSAERTGGSVSTLTIQRTQQEDSAVYLCASSLIWSEKLFFGSGTQLSVL.

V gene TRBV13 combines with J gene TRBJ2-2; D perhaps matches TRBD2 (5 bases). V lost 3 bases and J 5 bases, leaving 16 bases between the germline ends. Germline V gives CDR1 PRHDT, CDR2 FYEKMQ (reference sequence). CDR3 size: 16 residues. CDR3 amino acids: CASSFRVSELTGELFF. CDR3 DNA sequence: TGTGCCAGCAGCTTTCGGGTTAGCGAGCTAACCGGGGAGCTGTTTTTT.

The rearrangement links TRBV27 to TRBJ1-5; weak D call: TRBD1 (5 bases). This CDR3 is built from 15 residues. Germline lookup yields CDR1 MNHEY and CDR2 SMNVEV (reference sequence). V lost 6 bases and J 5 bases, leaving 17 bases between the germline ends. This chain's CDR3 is CASRPKGMYDQPQHF. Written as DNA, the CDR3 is TGTGCCAGCAGGCCTAAGGGGATGTATGATCAGCCCCAGCATTTT.

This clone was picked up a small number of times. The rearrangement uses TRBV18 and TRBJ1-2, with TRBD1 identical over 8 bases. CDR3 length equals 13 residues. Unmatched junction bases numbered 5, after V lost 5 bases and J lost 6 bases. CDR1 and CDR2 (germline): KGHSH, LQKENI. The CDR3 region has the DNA TGTGCCAGCTCAGAGGACAGGGTGGATGGCTACACCTTC. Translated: CASSEDRVDGYTF.

This chain's CDR3 is CATSRPLQGQYF. The CDR3, as DNA: TGTGCCACCAGCAGACCCCTTCAGGGGCAGTACTTC. This chain links TRBV15 with TRBJ2-7; D may be TRBD1 (5 bases). This CDR3 comprises 12 residues. V lost 2 bases, J lost 9 bases, and 11 bases lay in between. CDR1 and CDR2 from the germline V gene are LNHNV and YYDKDF (reference sequence).

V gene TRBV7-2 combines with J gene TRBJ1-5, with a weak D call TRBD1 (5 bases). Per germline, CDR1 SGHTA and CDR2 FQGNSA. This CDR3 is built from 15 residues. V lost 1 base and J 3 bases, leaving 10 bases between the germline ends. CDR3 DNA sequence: TGTGCCAGCAGCTTAGGGGCAGGGAACAATCAGCCCCAGCATTTT. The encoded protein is CASSLGAGNNQPQHF.

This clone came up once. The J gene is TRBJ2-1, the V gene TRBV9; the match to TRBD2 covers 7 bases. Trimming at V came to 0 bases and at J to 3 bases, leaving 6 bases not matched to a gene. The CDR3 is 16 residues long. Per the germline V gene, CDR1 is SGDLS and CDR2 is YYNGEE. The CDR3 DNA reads TGTGCCAGCAGCGTAGCTCAGGCTAGCGGCTACAATGAGCAGTTCTTC. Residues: CASSVAQASGYNEQFF.

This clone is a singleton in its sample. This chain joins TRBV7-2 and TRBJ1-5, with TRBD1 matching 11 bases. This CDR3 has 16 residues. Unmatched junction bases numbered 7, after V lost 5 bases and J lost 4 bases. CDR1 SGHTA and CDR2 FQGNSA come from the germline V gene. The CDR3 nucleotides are TGTGCCAGCAGCGGTCCCGGGACAGGGGGGAATCAGCCCCAGCATTTT. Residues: CASSGPGTGGNQPQHF.

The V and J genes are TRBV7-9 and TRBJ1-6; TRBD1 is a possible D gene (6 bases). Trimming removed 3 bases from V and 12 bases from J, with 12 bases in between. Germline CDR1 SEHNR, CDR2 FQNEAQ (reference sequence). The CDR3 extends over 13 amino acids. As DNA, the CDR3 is TGTGCCAGCAGCTTCACGTCACAGGGACCCCTCCACTTT. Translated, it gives CASSFTSQGPLHF.

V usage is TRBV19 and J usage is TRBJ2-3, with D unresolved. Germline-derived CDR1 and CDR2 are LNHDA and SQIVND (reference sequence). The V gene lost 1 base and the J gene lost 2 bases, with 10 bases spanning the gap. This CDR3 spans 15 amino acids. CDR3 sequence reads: CASSIVSPSTDTQYF. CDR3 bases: TGTGCCAGTAGTATAGTTAGCCCTTCCACAGATACGCAGTATTTT.

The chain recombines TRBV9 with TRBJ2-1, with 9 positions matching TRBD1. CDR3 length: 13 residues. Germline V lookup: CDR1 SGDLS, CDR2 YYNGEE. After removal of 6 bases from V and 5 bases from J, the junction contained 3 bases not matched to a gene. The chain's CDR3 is CASNRGRNNEQFF. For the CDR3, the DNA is TGTGCCAGCAACAGGGGGCGCAACAATGAGCAGTTCTTC.

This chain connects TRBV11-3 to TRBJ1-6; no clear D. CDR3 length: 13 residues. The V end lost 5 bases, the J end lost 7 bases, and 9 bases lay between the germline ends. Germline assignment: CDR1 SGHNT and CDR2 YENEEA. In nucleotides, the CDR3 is TGTGCCAGCAGCACCCGGAGAAATTCACCCCTCCACTTT. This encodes CASSTRRNSPLHF. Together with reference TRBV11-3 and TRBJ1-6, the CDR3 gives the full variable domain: EAGVVQSPRYKIIEKKQPVAFWCNPISGHNTLYWYLQNLGQGPELLIRYENEEAVDDSQLPKDRFSAERLKGVDSTLKIQPAELGDSAVYLCASSTRRNSPLHFGNGTRLTVT.

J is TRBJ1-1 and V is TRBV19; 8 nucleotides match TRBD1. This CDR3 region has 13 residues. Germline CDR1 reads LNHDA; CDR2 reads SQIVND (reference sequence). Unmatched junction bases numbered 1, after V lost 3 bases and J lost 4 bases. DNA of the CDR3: TGTGCCAGTAGTATCGACAGGGGCACTGAAGCTTTCTTT. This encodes CASSIDRGTEAFF.

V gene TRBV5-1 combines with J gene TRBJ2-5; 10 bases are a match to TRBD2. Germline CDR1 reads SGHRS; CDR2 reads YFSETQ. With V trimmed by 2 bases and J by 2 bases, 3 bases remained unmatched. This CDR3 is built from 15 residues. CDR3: CASSLSGGVQETQYF. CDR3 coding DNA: TGCGCCAGCAGCTTAAGCGGGGGGGTACAAGAGACCCAGTACTTC.

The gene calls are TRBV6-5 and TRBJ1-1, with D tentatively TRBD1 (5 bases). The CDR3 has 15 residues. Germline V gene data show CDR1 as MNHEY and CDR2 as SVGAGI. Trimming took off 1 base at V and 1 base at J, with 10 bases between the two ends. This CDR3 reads CASSYWGLQNTEAFF. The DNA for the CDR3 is TGTGCCAGCAGTTACTGGGGACTTCAGAACACTGAAGCTTTCTTT.

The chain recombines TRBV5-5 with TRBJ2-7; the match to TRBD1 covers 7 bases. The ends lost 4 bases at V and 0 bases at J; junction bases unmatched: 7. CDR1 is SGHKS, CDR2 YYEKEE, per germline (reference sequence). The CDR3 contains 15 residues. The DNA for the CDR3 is TGTGCCAGCAGCGTGGGACAGACTTTCTCCTACGAGCAGTACTTC. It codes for CASSVGQTFSYEQYF. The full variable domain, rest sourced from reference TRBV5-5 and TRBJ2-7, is DAGVTQSPTHLIKTRGQQVTLRCSPISGHKSVSWYQQVLGQGPQFIFQYYEKEERGRGNFPDRFSARQFPNYSSELNVNALLLGDSALYLCASSVGQTFSYEQYFGPGTRLTVT.

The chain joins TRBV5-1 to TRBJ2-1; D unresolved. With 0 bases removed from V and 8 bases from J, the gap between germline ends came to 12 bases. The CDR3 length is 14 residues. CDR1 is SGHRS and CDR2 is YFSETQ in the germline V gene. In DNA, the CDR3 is TGCGCCAGCAGCTTGGTGGTAGGCAGGCATGAGCAGTTCTTC. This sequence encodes CASSLVVGRHEQFF.

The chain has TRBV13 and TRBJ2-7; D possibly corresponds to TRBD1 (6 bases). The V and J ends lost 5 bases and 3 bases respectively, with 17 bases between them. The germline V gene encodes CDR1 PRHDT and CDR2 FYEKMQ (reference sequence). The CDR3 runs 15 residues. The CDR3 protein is CASSSFGGGGYEQYF. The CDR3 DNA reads TGTGCCAGCAGCAGCTTTGGGGGCGGAGGCTACGAGCAGTACTTC.

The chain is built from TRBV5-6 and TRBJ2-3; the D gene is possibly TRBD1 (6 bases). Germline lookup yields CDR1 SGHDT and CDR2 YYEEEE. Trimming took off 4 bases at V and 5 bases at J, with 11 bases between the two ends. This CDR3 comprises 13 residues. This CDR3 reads CASSRDIIDTQYF. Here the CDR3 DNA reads TGTGCCAGCAGCCGGGACATAATAGATACGCAGTATTTT.

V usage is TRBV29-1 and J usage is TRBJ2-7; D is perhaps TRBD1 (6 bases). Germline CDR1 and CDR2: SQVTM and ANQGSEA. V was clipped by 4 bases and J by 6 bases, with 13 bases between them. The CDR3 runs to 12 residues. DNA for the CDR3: TGCAGCGTTGGGAACAGGGAAGCCGAGCAGTACTTC. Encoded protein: CSVGNREAEQYF.

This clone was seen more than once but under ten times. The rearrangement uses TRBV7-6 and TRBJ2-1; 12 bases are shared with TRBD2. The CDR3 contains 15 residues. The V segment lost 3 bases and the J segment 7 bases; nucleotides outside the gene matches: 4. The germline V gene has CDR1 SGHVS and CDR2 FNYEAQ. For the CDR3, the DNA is TGTGCCAGCAGCTTCCCCGGACTAGCGGGGAATGAGCAGTTCTTC. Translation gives CASSFPGLAGNEQFF.

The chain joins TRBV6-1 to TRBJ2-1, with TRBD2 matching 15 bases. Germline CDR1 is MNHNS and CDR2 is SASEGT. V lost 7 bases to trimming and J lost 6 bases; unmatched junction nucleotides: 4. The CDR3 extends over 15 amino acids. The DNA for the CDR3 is TGTGCCAGCAACAAGGGACTAGCGGGAGGCAATGAGCAGTTCTTC. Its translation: CASNKGLAGGNEQFF.

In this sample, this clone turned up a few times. In DNA, the CDR3 is TGTGCCAGCAGTTTGGGGACGGGGGGCCAAACGGAAGCTTTCTTT. It yields the protein CASSLGTGGQTEAFF. This chain uses TRBV27 with TRBJ1-1, with D possibly being TRBD1 (6 bases). CDR1 and CDR2 from the germline V gene are MNHEY and SMNVEV (reference sequence). The CDR3 has 15 amino acids. Trimming left V 3 bases short and J 8 bases short, with 19 bases between.

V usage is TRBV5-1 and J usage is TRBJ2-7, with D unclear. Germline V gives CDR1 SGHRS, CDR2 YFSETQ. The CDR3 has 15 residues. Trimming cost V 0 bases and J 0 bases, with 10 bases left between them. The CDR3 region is CASSLVVSSSYEQYF. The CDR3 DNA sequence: TGCGCCAGCAGCTTGGTCGTCTCTAGCTCCTACGAGCAGTACTTC. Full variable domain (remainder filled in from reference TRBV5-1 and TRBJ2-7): KAGVTQTPRYLIKTRGQQVTLSCSPISGHRSVSWYQQTPGQGLQFLFEYFSETQRNKGNFPGRFSGRQFSNSRSEMNVSTLELGDSALYLCASSLVVSSSYEQYFGPGTRLTVT.

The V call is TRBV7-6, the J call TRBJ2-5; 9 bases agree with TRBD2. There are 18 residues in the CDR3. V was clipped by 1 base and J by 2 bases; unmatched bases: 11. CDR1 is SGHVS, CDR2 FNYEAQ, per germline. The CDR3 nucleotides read TGTGCCAGCAGCTTAGTAATGTCTAGCGGGATGTGGCAAGAGACCCAGTACTTC. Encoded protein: CASSLVMSSGMWQETQYF.

In DNA, the CDR3 is TGTGCCAGCAGCCCCCGGACAGGGGGGTTCACAGATACGCAGTATTTT. It specifies CASSPRTGGFTDTQYF. The chain combines TRBV7-6 with TRBJ2-3, with 10 bases matching TRBD1. Germline CDR1 is SGHVS and CDR2 is FNYEAQ. The CDR3 is 16 residues long. Trimming took 5 bases from V and 2 from J; bases not matched to a gene: 7.

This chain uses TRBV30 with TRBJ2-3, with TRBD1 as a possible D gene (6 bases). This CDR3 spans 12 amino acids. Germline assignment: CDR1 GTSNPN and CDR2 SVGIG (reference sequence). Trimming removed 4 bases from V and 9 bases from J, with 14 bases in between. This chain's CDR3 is CAWIQPQGTQYF. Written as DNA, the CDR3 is TGTGCCTGGATTCAGCCCCAGGGGACGCAGTATTTT.